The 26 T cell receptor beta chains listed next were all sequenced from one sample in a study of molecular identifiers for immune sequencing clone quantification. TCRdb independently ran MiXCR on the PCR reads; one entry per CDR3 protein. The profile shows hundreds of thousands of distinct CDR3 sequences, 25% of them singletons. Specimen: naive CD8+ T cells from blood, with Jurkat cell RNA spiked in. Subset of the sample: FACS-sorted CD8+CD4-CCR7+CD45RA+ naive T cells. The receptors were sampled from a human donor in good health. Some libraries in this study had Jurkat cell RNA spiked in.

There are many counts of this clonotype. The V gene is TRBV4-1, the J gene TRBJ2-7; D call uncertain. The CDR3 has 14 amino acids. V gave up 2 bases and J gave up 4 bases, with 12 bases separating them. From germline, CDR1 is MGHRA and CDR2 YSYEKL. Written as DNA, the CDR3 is TGCGCCAGCAGCCAACAGGTATTAGGGTACGAGCAGTACTTC. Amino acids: CASSQQVLGYEQYF.

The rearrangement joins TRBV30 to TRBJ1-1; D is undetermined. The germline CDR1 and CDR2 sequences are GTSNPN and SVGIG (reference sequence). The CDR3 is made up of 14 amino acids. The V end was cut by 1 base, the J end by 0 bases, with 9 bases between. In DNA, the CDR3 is TGTGCCTGGAGTGCCGTCAGGATGAACACTGAAGCTTTCTTT. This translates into CAWSAVRMNTEAFF.

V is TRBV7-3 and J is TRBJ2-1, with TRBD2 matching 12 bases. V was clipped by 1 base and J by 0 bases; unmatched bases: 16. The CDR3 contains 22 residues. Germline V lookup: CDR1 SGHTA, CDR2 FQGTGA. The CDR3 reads CASSLKVWGQTSGGSSYNEQFF. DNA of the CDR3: TGTGCCAGCAGCTTAAAAGTTTGGGGACAGACTAGCGGGGGAAGCTCCTACAATGAGCAGTTCTTC.

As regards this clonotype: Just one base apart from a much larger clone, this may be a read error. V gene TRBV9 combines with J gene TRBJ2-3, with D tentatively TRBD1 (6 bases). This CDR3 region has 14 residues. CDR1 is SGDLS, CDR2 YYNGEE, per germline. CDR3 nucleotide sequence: TGTACCAGCAGCGTAGATGGGGGCTCGGATACGCAGTATTTT. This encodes CTSSVDGGSDTQYF.

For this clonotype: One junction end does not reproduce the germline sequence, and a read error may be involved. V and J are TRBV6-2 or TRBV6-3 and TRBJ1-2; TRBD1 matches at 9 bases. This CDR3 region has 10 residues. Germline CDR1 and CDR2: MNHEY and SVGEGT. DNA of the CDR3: TGTGCCAGCAGCGGGGACAGGGAGGCCTTC. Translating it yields CASSGDREAF.

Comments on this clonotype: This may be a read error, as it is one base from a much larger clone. The CDR3 protein is CDSRPSLAGPIESDTQYF. For the CDR3, the DNA is TGTGACAGCAGACCGTCCCTAGCGGGGCCCATCGAGTCGGATACGCAGTATTTT. The chain employs TRBV6-2 or TRBV6-3 and TRBJ2-3; 9 positions agree with TRBD2. CDR1 MNHEY and CDR2 SVGEGT come from the germline V gene. CDR3 length: 18 amino acids.

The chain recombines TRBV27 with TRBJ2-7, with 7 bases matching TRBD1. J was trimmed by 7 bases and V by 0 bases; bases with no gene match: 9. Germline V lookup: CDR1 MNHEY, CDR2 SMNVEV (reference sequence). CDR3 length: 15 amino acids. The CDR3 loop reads CASSLSGTALWEQYF. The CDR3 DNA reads TGTGCCAGCAGTTTATCAGGGACAGCCCTCTGGGAGCAGTACTTC.

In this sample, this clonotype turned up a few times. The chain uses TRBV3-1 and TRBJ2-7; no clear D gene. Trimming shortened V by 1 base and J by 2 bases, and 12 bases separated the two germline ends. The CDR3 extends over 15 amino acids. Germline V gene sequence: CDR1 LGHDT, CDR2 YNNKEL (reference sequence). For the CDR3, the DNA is TGTGCCAGCAGCCAAGCCCCCCCCACAGCCTACGAGCAGTACTTC. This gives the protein CASSQAPPTAYEQYF.

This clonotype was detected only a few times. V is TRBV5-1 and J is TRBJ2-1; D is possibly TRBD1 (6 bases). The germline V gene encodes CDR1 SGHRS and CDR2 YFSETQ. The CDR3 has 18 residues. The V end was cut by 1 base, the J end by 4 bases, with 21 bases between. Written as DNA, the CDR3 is TGCGCCAGCAGCTTGTCGTCAGGGGCCTATTCAGATTACAATGAGCAGTTCTTC. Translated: CASSLSSGAYSDYNEQFF.

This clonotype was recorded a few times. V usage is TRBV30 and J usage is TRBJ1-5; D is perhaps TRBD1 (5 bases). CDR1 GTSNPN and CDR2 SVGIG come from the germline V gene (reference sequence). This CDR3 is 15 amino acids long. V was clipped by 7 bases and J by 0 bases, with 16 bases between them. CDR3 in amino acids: CASQDSSNSNQPQHF. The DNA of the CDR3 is TGTGCCTCACAAGACAGCAGCAATAGCAATCAGCCCCAGCATTTT.

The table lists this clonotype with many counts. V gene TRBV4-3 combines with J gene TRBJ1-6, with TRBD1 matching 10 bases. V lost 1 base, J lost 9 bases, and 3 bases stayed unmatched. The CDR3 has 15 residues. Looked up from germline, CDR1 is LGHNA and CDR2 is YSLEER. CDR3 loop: CASSQVRTGGSPLHF. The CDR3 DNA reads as TGCGCCAGCAGCCAAGTCAGGACAGGGGGTTCACCCCTCCACTTT.

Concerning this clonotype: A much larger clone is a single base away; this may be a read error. Here the CDR3 reads CATSDLASEQFF. In DNA form, the CDR3 reads TGTGCCACCAGTGATTTAGCGTCTGAGCAGTTCTTC. The chain uses TRBV24-1 and TRBJ2-1; no clear D gene. With 1 base removed from V and 9 bases from J, the gap between germline ends came to 6 bases. CDR1 is KGHDR and CDR2 is SFDVKD in the germline V gene. This CDR3 region has 12 residues.

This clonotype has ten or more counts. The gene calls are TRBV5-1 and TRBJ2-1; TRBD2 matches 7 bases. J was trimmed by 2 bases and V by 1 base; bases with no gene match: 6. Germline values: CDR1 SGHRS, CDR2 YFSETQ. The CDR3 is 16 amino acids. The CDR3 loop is CASSLYERGTYNEQFF. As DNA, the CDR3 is TGCGCCAGCAGCTTGTACGAGCGGGGAACCTACAATGAGCAGTTCTTC. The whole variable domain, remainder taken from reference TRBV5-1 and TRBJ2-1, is KAGVTQTPRYLIKTRGQQVTLSCSPISGHRSVSWYQQTPGQGLQFLFEYFSETQRNKGNFPGRFSGRQFSNSRSEMNVSTLELGDSALYLCASSLYERGTYNEQFFGPGTRLTVL.

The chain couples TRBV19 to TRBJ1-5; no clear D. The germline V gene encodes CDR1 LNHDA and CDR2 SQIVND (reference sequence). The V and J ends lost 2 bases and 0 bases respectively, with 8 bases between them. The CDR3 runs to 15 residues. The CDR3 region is CASSILQYSNQPQHF. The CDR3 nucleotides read TGTGCCAGTAGTATACTGCAGTATAGCAATCAGCCCCAGCATTTT.

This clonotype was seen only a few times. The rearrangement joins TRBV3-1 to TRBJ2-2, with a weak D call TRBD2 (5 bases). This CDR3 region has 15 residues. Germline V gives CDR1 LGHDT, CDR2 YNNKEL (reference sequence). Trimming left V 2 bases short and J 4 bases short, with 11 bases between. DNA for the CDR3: TGTGCCAGCAGCCAATCCAGCGGCCCCACCGGGGAGCTGTTTTTT. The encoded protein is CASSQSSGPTGELFF.

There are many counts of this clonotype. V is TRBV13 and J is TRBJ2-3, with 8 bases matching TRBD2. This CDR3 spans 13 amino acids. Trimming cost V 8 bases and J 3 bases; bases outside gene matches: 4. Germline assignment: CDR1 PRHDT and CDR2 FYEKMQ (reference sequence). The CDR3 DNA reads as TGTGCCAGCTTAACGGGAGGGACAGATACGCAGTATTTT. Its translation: CASLTGGTDTQYF.

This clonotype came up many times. For the CDR3, the DNA is TGTGCCACCAGTGATCCCACCCGGGGGACTCAAGAGACCCAGTACTTC. Translated, it gives CATSDPTRGTQETQYF. The chain links TRBV24-1 to TRBJ2-5; TRBD2 is a possible D gene (6 bases). CDR1 and CDR2 (germline): KGHDR, SFDVKD. The ends were cut back, 3 bases at V and 2 bases at J, with 15 bases in the middle. The CDR3 runs 16 residues.

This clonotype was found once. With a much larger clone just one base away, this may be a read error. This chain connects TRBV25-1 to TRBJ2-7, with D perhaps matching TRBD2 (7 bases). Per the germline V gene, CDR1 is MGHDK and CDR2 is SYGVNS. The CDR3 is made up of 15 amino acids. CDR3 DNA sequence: TGTACCAGCAGTGAATCCCTGGGGGGGCCCTACGAGCAGTACTTC. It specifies CTSSESLGGPYEQYF.

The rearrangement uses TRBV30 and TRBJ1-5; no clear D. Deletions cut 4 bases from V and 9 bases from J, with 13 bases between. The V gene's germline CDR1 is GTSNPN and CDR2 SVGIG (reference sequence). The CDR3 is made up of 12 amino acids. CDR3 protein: CAWNSLRGPQHF. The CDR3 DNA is TGTGCCTGGAACAGCCTCCGGGGGCCCCAGCATTTT.

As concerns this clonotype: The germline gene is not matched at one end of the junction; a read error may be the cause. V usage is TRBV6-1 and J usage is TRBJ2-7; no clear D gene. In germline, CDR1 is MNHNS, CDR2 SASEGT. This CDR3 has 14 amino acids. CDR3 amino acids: CASSDNPGLYEQCF. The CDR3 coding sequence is TGTGCCAGCAGTGACAACCCAGGCCTCTACGAGCAGTGCTTC.

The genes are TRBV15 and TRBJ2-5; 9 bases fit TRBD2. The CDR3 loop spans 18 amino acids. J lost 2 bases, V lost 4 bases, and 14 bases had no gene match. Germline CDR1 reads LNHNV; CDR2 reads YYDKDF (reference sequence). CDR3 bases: TGTGCCACCAGCAACCCTCCTTCGACTAGCGGAGAGCAAGAGACCCAGTACTTC. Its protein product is CATSNPPSTSGEQETQYF. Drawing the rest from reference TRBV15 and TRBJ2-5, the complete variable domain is DAMVIQNPRYQVTQFGKPVTLSCSQTLNHNVMYWYQQKSSQAPKLLFHYYDKDFNNEADTPDNFQSRRPNTSFCFLDIRSPGLGDTAMYLCATSNPPSTSGEQETQYFGPGTRLLVL.

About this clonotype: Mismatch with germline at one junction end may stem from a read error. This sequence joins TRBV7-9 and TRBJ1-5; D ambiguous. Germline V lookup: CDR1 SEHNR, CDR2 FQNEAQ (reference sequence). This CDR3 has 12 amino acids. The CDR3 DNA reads TGTGCCAGCAGCTTAGCCGGCCAGCGCCAGCATTTT. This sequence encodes CASSLAGQRQHF.

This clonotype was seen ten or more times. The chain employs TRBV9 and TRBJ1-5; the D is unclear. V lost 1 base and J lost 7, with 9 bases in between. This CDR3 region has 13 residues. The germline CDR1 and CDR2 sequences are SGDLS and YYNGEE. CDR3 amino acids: CASSVTFGQPQHF. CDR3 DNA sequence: TGTGCCAGCAGCGTAACGTTCGGCCAGCCCCAGCATTTT.

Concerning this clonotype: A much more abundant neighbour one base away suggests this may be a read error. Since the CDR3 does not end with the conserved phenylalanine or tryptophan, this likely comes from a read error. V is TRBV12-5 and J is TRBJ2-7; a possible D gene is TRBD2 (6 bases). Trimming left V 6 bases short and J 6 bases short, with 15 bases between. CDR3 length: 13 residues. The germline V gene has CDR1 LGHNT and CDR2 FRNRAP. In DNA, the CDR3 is TGTGCTAGTGGCGAACAGCCCGGGGGCGAGCAGTACTGC. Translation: CASGEQPGGEQYC.

CDR3 protein: CASSVVMGSNTEAFF. The DNA for the CDR3 is TGTGCCAGCAGCGTAGTGATGGGATCGAACACTGAAGCTTTCTTT. The chain recombines TRBV9 with TRBJ1-1; D not certain. The V gene's germline CDR1 is SGDLS and CDR2 YYNGEE. This CDR3 is 15 amino acids long. The V gene lost 0 bases and the J gene lost 1 base, with 10 bases spanning the gap. Full variable domain (rest looked up from reference TRBV9 and TRBJ1-1): DSGVTQTPKHLITATGQRVTLRCSPRSGDLSVYWYQQSLDQGLQFLIQYYNGEERAKGNILERFSAQQFPDLHSELNLSSLELGDSALYFCASSVVMGSNTEAFFGQGTRLTVV.

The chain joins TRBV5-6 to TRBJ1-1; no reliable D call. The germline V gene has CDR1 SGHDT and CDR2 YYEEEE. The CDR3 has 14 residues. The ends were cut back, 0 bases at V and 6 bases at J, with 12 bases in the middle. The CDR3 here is CASSLVEGDAEAFF. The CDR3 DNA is TGTGCCAGCAGCTTGGTGGAGGGCGACGCTGAAGCTTTCTTT.